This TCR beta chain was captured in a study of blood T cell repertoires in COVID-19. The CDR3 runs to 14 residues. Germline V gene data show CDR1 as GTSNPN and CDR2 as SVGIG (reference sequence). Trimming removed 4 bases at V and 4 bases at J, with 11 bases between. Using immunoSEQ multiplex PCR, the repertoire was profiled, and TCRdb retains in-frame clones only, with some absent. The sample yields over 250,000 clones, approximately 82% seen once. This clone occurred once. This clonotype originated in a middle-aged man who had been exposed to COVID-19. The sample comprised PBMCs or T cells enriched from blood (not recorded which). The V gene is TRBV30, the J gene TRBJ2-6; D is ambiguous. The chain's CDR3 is CAWIPIRGANVLTF. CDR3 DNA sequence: TGTGCCTGGATCCCCATCAGGGGGGCCAACGTCCTGACTTTC.